This T cell receptor beta chain derives from a study of Ad26.COV2.S vaccination and SARS-CoV-2 variants. Study-level results: Similar non-spike TCR breadth was observed in recipients of vaccine and of placebo.

TCRdb keeps only in-frame clones here, not all; method: immunoSEQ multiplex PCR. Of hundreds of thousands of clones listed, approximately 87% are singletons. Treatment in this sample: about 20 received Ad26.COV2.S at low or high dose, single or two shots; about 5 received placebo; per-sample allocation not given. Collection of the samples took place on day 63 after the first injection of vaccine or placebo. Trimming took 0 bases from V and 5 from J, leaving 7 bases between them. The CDR3 is 13 residues long. CDR1 and CDR2 (germline): MNHNS, SASEGT. This clone is a singleton in its sample. The antigen remains unidentified.

Here the sequenced sample was peripheral blood, taken in a trial of Ad26.COV2.S vaccine versus placebo. The rearrangement joins TRBV6-1 to TRBJ1-1; perhaps TRBD1 as D (5 bases). The sequence came from a person aged 18-60 years who received the Ad26.COV2.S COVID-19 vaccine or a placebo. This chain's CDR3 is CASSEAGGTEAFF. The CDR3 nucleotides read TGTGCCAGCAGTGAAGCTGGGGGAACTGAAGCTTTCTTT.